This T cell receptor beta chain was obtained from a study of T cell repertoires in cytomegalovirus infection. One entry per CDR3 protein, called by TCRdb with MiXCR from the reads. This table holds about 450,000 distinct CDR3 sequences, roughly 31% found once. The CDR3 has 13 amino acids. Trimming stripped 6 bases from V and 0 bases from J, with 8 bases between. Looked up from germline, CDR1 is SGHKS and CDR2 is YYEKEE (reference sequence). Worth noting for this clonotype: Its target is unknown. It is likely a read error, because the conserved phenylalanine at the end of the CDR3 is missing.

Study-wide points: CMV-specific TCR beta clonotypes restricted by HLA-C dominated the ex vivo response.

Sequenced: PBMCs. The genes are TRBV5-5 and TRBJ2-3, with a weak D call TRBD1 (6 bases). The source is a human donor in good health (CMV status not recorded). Some clones in this sample may be carry-over from other donors' samples. The CDR3 protein is CASIDRSTDTQYL. Written as DNA, the CDR3 is TGTGCCAGCATCGACAGGAGCACAGATACGCAGTATTTG.